This T cell receptor beta chain is drawn from a study of T cell responses to AZD1222 COVID-19 vaccine. Whole-study findings and limits: Repertoire sampling was restricted to post-peak T cell response timepoints.

On this clone: The target antigen is unknown.

Only in-frame clones appear in the TCRdb table, and some are missing; sequencing was by immunoSEQ multiplex PCR. The table has roughly 170,000 clones, approximately 94% seen once. This CDR3 spans 13 amino acids. After removal of 6 bases from V and 5 bases from J, the junction contained 6 bases not matched to a gene. Per the germline V gene, CDR1 is MNHEY and CDR2 is SVGAGI. This sequence joins TRBV6-5 and TRBJ1-2; 7 bases fit TRBD1. The source material was peripheral blood, sampled 28 days after the second AZD1222 dose. The TCR comes from an adult who received the AZD1222 COVID-19 vaccine. Here the CDR3 reads CASRTTGAYGYTF. As DNA, the CDR3 is TGTGCCAGCAGGACTACAGGGGCTTATGGCTACACCTTC.